Presented here are 16 T cell receptor beta chains from one specimen sequenced in a study of blood T cells in healthy people across ages. Next came a second PCR, run for about 7 to 11 cycles, which used a sample-barcoded 5' primer along with a J-beta primer mix. TCRdb called the 5' RACE reads again in MiXCR, with one record for every CDR3 protein. The profile shows under 850,000 distinct CDR3 sequences, around 34% of them singletons. The sequenced sample consisted of blood. The origin of the receptors is a man aged 18 to 30 in good health.

The CDR3, as DNA: TGCGCCAGCAGCCACAACAGGGTGCGAACCGGGGAGCTGTTTTTT. It yields the protein CASSHNRVRTGELFF. The chain carries TRBV4-3 and TRBJ2-2, with a possible D match to TRBD1 (6 bases). The germline V and J ends were trimmed by 3 bases and 5 bases, with 13 bases remaining between them. This CDR3 region has 15 residues. Germline values: CDR1 LGHNA, CDR2 YSLEER.

Of note for this clonotype: One end of the junction does not line up with germline, which may come from a read error. The J gene is TRBJ2-1, the V gene TRBV7-7, with TRBD1 matching 7 bases. This CDR3 is built from 15 residues. Germline V gene data show CDR1 as SSHAT and CDR2 as FNYEAQ (reference sequence). CDR3 amino acids: CASSLGQAAYNEQFF. CDR3 DNA: TGTGCTAGCAGCTTAGGACAGGCGGCCTACAATGAGCAGTTCTTC.

This clonotype has only a few counts. This chain joins TRBV12-3 or TRBV12-4 and TRBJ2-3; D assignment may be TRBD1 or TRBD2 (6 bases each). Trimming cost V 8 bases and J 5 bases, with 20 bases left between them. CDR3 length: 15 amino acids. Written as DNA, the CDR3 is TGTGCCAGCCGGAGGGCCCAGGGGTCGGTAGATACGCAGTATTTT. Translated: CASRRAQGSVDTQYF.

The genes are TRBV10-3 and TRBJ1-1; the D gene is possibly TRBD1 (5 bases). With 5 bases removed from V and 1 base from J, the gap between germline ends came to 14 bases. The CDR3 has 15 residues. Germline V lookup: CDR1 ENHRY, CDR2 SYGVKD. The CDR3 DNA reads as TGTGCCATCAGTCGGGGATCGACAGCGAACACTGAAGCTTTCTTT. Translation: CAISRGSTANTEAFF.

This clonotype came up a few times. J is TRBJ1-1 and V is TRBV10-3, with a tentative D call TRBD1 (5 bases). CDR1 is ENHRY, CDR2 SYGVKD, per germline. This CDR3 has 15 residues. Trimming cost V 4 bases and J 3 bases, with 15 bases left between them. CDR3 DNA: TGTGCCATCAGTGCAAGACAGTCGGAGGACACTGAAGCTTTCTTT. This translates into CAISARQSEDTEAFF.

The chain employs TRBV12-3 or TRBV12-4 and TRBJ2-3; 7 bases fit TRBD2. This CDR3 has 15 amino acids. The junction had 5 bases not matched to a gene; V was cut back by 4 bases and J by 1 base. The CDR3 region is CASSSSGRGTDTQYF. CDR3 DNA: TGTGCCAGCAGTTCCTCAGGGAGGGGCACAGATACGCAGTATTTT.

The chain uses TRBV4-1 and TRBJ2-1; no reliable D call. The V gene's germline CDR1 is MGHRA and CDR2 YSYEKL. Trimming stripped 0 bases from V and 9 bases from J, with 12 bases between. The CDR3 sequence is 14 residues long. The CDR3 DNA follows: TGCGCCAGCAGCCAAGATCAGGTGAATTTTGAGCAGTTCTTC. Translated, it gives CASSQDQVNFEQFF.

This chain uses TRBV7-9 with TRBJ1-1; 9 nucleotides agree with TRBD1. The CDR3 loop spans 17 amino acids. V dropped 3 bases and J dropped 1; count of bases not matched to a gene: 9. CDR1 is SEHNR, CDR2 FQNEAQ, per germline (reference sequence). The CDR3 DNA follows: TGTGCCAGCAGCTTCGGACAGGGGCCTATCGGGAACACTGAAGCTTTCTTT. Protein: CASSFGQGPIGNTEAFF.

The chain uses TRBV12-3 or TRBV12-4 and TRBJ1-1; D remains unclear. V lost 8 bases to trimming and J lost 1 base, with 11 bases between them. The CDR3 loop spans 13 amino acids. The CDR3 is CASGPLSNTEAFF. Here the CDR3 DNA reads TGTGCCAGCGGGCCACTCTCGAACACTGAAGCTTTCTTT.

This clonotype turned up a few times. The chain links TRBV4-1 to TRBJ1-1; D not certain. V dropped 0 bases and J dropped 0 bases, with 8 bases sitting between them. The CDR3 spans 15 residues. Germline loops: CDR1 MGHRA, CDR2 YSYEKL. The CDR3 DNA reads TGCGCCAGCAGCCAAGATCGGAAGCTGAACACTGAAGCTTTCTTT. Translating gives CASSQDRKLNTEAFF.

This clonotype was recorded many times. This sequence joins TRBV29-1 and TRBJ2-5; 10 bases map to TRBD1. The germline gives CDR1 SQVTM, CDR2 ANQGSEA. The CDR3 contains 13 residues. Losses at the gene ends were 7 bases for V and 2 bases for J; bases not matched to a gene: 4. The CDR3 protein is CSAGTGEQETQYF. The CDR3 DNA follows: TGCAGCGCTGGGACAGGGGAACAAGAGACCCAGTACTTC.

The rearrangement uses TRBV3-1 and TRBJ1-5; D may be TRBD1 (5 bases). CDR1 and CDR2 (germline): LGHDT, YNNKEL (reference sequence). V was pared by 4 bases and J by 4 bases, with 17 bases between. The CDR3 totals 16 residues. The CDR3 DNA is TGTGCCAGCAGCCGAGGGACTCTTCCCTTTAATCAGCCCCAGCATTTT. It yields the protein CASSRGTLPFNQPQHF. Full variable domain (remainder filled in from reference TRBV3-1 and TRBJ1-5): DTAVSQTPKYLVTQMGNDKSIKCEQNLGHDTMYWYKQDSKKFLKIMFSYNNKELIINETVPNRFSPKSPDKAHLNLHINSLELGDSAVYFCASSRGTLPFNQPQHFGDGTRLSIL.

There are a few counts of this clonotype. This chain uses TRBV11-2 with TRBJ2-1, with 10 bases identical to TRBD2. This CDR3 spans 16 amino acids. The trim removed 1 base at V and 5 bases at J, leaving 5 bases unmatched. Germline CDR1 reads SGHAT; CDR2 reads FQNNGV. CDR3 residues: CASSLASTSGDNEQFF. In DNA form, the CDR3 reads TGTGCCAGCAGCTTAGCGTCAACTAGCGGGGACAATGAGCAGTTCTTC.

This clonotype was counted many times. The chain carries TRBV5-1 and TRBJ2-3; 7 bases align to TRBD1. V was clipped by 3 bases and J by 0 bases; unmatched bases: 4. From germline, CDR1 is SGHRS and CDR2 YFSETQ. The CDR3 spans 15 residues. The CDR3 region is CASSSRTGSTDTQYF. The CDR3 DNA follows: TGCGCCAGCAGCTCCCGGACAGGAAGCACAGATACGCAGTATTTT. The variable domain in full, with the rest retrieved from reference TRBV5-1 and TRBJ2-3, is KAGVTQTPRYLIKTRGQQVTLSCSPISGHRSVSWYQQTPGQGLQFLFEYFSETQRNKGNFPGRFSGRQFSNSRSEMNVSTLELGDSALYLCASSSRTGSTDTQYFGPGTRLTVL.

This clonotype has just a few counts. This chain links TRBV2 with TRBJ1-2; weak D call: TRBD1 (5 bases). V was pared by 7 bases and J by 0 bases, with 18 bases between. CDR1 and CDR2 (germline): SNHLY, FYNNEI. The CDR3 runs 16 residues. The CDR3 is CASMVPPTVANYGYTF. As DNA, the CDR3 is TGTGCCAGCATGGTCCCCCCGACAGTCGCTAACTATGGCTACACCTTC.

J is TRBJ1-2 and V is TRBV11-2; the D is unclear. The ends were cut back, 4 bases at V and 4 bases at J, with 16 bases in the middle. This CDR3 has 15 amino acids. The germline gives CDR1 SGHAT, CDR2 FQNNGV. The CDR3 DNA follows: TGTGCCAGCAGCTCCTCCCGTATAGGGAGCTATGGCTACACCTTC. This codes for CASSSSRIGSYGYTF.